The clone carrying this T cell receptor beta chain turned up a few times. The data stem from a study of T-cell reconstitution after alpha-beta-depleted transplantation in children. V lost 6 bases to trimming and J lost 4 bases; unmatched junction nucleotides: 9. Germline CDR1 and CDR2: SGHTA and FQGNSA. This CDR3 has 15 amino acids. Preparation of the TCRbeta library used unique molecular identifiers. TCRdb fed the PCR reads into MiXCR, producing one record per CDR3 protein. The sample has some 490,000 distinct CDR3 sequences, around 13% seen once. This TCR was sampled from a human donor who donated a stem cell graft to a child with combined immunodeficiency. The gene calls are TRBV7-2 and TRBJ2-3; 8 nucleotides match TRBD2. The source was PBMCs from the stem cell graft donor, collected from the stem cell graft. The CDR3 DNA sequence: TGTGCCAGCAGTTTTAGCGGGACGCCGGCAGATACGCAGTATTTT. It specifies CASSFSGTPADTQYF.